Below, 13 T cell receptor beta chains from the same sample are listed, as sequenced in a study of pediatric ulcerative colitis. Some clones are missing from TCRdb's copy, which holds only in-frame ones; the method was immunoSEQ multiplex PCR. The table shows 40,000 to 55,000 clones, with 78% occurring only once. During colonoscopy, one to two rectal pinch biopsies were collected. The sequencing sample was made of gut tissue. Receptors were obtained from a girl aged 5 to 17 with moderate ulcerative colitis.

The chain is built from TRBV6-6 and TRBJ2-2; perhaps TRBD1 as D (5 bases). The CDR3 sequence is 13 residues long. Between the trimmed V and J ends, which lost 2 bases and 6 bases, there was a span of 7 bases. CDR1 is MNHNY, CDR2 SVGAGI, per germline (reference sequence). In DNA form, the CDR3 reads TGTGCCAGCAGTTACGGGGCCTCCGGGGAGCTGTTTTTT. Its translation: CASSYGASGELFF.

The chain combines TRBV5-1 with TRBJ2-5; 10 nucleotides agree with TRBD1. The length of the CDR3 is 13 residues. CDR1 SGHRS and CDR2 YFSETQ come from the germline V gene. V trimming: 4 bases; J trimming: 5 bases; junction bases outside the gene matches: 2. The chain's CDR3 is CASSRDRGETQYF. The CDR3, as DNA: TGCGCCAGCAGCCGGGACAGGGGTGAGACCCAGTACTTC.

V and J are TRBV11-1 and TRBJ2-7; D might be TRBD1 (5 bases). Trimming stripped 1 base from V and 2 bases from J, with 9 bases between. Germline lookup yields CDR1 SGHAT and CDR2 FQDESV (reference sequence). The CDR3 is 14 amino acids. CDR3 loop: CASSLEQDTYEQYF. The CDR3 DNA follows: TGTGCCAGCAGCTTAGAGCAGGACACCTACGAGCAGTACTTC.

The chain links TRBV5-1 to TRBJ1-3; D ambiguous. The CDR3 extends over 15 amino acids. V was pared by 0 bases and J by 0 bases, with 7 bases between. Germline lookup yields CDR1 SGHRS and CDR2 YFSETQ. CDR3 loop: CASSLDSYSGNTIYF. The CDR3 nucleotides are TGCGCCAGCAGCTTGGACAGTTACTCTGGAAACACCATATATTTT. Full variable domain (missing parts from reference TRBV5-1 and TRBJ1-3): KAGVTQTPRYLIKTRGQQVTLSCSPISGHRSVSWYQQTPGQGLQFLFEYFSETQRNKGNFPGRFSGRQFSNSRSEMNVSTLELGDSALYLCASSLDSYSGNTIYFGEGSWLTVV.

This chain links TRBV28 with TRBJ2-7, with TRBD2 matching over 12 bases. The V and J ends lost 7 bases and 3 bases, in that order; junction bases with no gene match: 4. The germline CDR1 and CDR2 sequences are MDHEN and SYDVKM. The CDR3 runs to 14 residues. CDR3 region: CASIPTSGSYEQYF. The CDR3 bases are TGTGCCAGCATCCCGACTAGCGGGAGCTACGAGCAGTACTTC. The full variable domain, in which reference TRBV28 and TRBJ2-7 provide the parts outside the CDR3, is DVKVTQSSRYLVKRTGEKVFLECVQDMDHENMFWYRQDPGLGLRLIYFSYDVKMKEKGDIPEGYSVSREKKERFSLILESASTNQTSMYLCASIPTSGSYEQYFGPGTRLTVT.

The chain carries TRBV30 and TRBJ2-1; D not resolved. CDR1 and CDR2 (germline): GTSNPN, SVGIG (reference sequence). V lost 1 base, J lost 0 bases, and 10 bases lay in between. The CDR3 spans 15 residues. CDR3 sequence (DNA): TGTGCCTGGAGTGGCCACTCGAGCTCCTACAATGAGCAGTTCTTC. Translated: CAWSGHSSSYNEQFF.

J is TRBJ2-1 and V is TRBV6-1, with D perhaps matching TRBD1 (5 bases). The CDR3 runs to 12 residues. The germline gives CDR1 MNHNS, CDR2 SASEGT. The V end was cut by 4 bases, the J end by 8 bases, with 9 bases between. The DNA for the CDR3 is TGTGCCAGCAGTGGACAGCTGGATGAGCAGTTCTTC. Amino acid sequence: CASSGQLDEQFF.

This clone has a single count. The CDR3: CASSLESGRNSYEQYF. DNA of the CDR3: TGTGCCAGCAGCTTAGAATCGGGACGGAACTCCTACGAGCAGTACTTC. The chain couples TRBV7-2 to TRBJ2-7, with D perhaps given as TRBD1 or TRBD2 (5 bases each). This CDR3 region has 16 residues. Per the germline V gene, CDR1 is SGHTA and CDR2 is FQGNSA. The V end lost 1 base, the J end lost 0 bases, and 13 bases lay between the germline ends.

The chain joins TRBV11-2 to TRBJ2-1; D is undetermined. Trimming took 1 base from V and 4 from J, leaving 11 bases between them. The CDR3 is 15 residues long. Germline-derived CDR1 and CDR2 are SGHAT and FQNNGV. CDR3 amino acids: CASSLGASWYNEQFF. The DNA of the CDR3 is TGTGCCAGCAGCTTAGGGGCGTCGTGGTACAATGAGCAGTTCTTC.

This clone showed up just a few times. The V gene is TRBV7-3, the J gene TRBJ2-7; the match to TRBD1 covers 7 bases. Germline V CDR1 and CDR2: SGHTA, FQGTGA. The CDR3 is 13 amino acids. The ends lost 3 bases at V and 5 bases at J; junction bases unmatched: 4. CDR3 nucleotide sequence: TGTGCCAGCAGCTTGACAGGGTTCGACGAGCAGTACTTC. As protein: CASSLTGFDEQYF.

The rearrangement joins TRBV7-9 to TRBJ1-4; possible D gene TRBD1, 6 bases. V lost 5 bases and J lost 7, with 11 bases in between. The CDR3 is 13 residues long. The germline gives CDR1 SEHNR, CDR2 FQNEAQ (reference sequence). The CDR3 region is CASSIGGGEKLFF. Here the CDR3 DNA reads TGTGCCAGCAGCATTGGAGGGGGTGAAAAACTGTTTTTT.

V gene TRBV10-3 combines with J gene TRBJ1-2, with unresolved D. Trimming stripped 9 bases from V and 0 bases from J, with 11 bases between. Germline CDR1 reads ENHRY; CDR2 reads SYGVKD. This CDR3 has 13 amino acids. The CDR3 reads CAMSTTSNYGYTF. The DNA for the CDR3 is TGTGCCATGAGCACTACCTCTAACTATGGCTACACCTTC.

CDR3 loop: CASSTDSFSYNEQFF. The CDR3 DNA is TGTGCCAGTAGTACAGACTCGTTCTCCTACAATGAGCAGTTCTTC. V usage is TRBV19 and J usage is TRBJ2-1; D is undetermined. The ends were cut back, 4 bases at V and 0 bases at J, with 10 bases in the middle. Per germline, CDR1 LNHDA and CDR2 SQIVND (reference sequence). The CDR3 totals 15 residues. Complete variable domain (other parts from reference TRBV19 and TRBJ2-1): DGGITQSPKYLFRKEGQNVTLSCEQNLNHDAMYWYRQDPGQGLRLIYYSQIVNDFQKGDIAEGYSVSREKKESFPLTVTSAQKNPTAFYLCASSTDSFSYNEQFFGPGTRLTVL.